This T cell receptor (beta chain) was recovered during a study of blood T cell repertoires in COVID-19. On the study more broadly: Samples came from the United States, Italy and Spain, spanning acute and convalescent COVID-19. T cells, B-cell-depleted T cells, or PBMCs supplied cDNA or gDNA.

Between the trimmed V and J ends, which lost 2 bases and 7 bases, there was a span of 8 bases. CDR1 and CDR2 (germline): ENHRY, SYGVKD. The CDR3 runs to 13 residues. As originally analysed: By means of reference gene primer amplification, nucleated cell counts were estimated. TCRdb's copy holds only in-frame clones and misses some; the assay was immunoSEQ multiplex PCR. V, J and clone size derive from that table, while D and trimming were established from the DNA sequence. The sample contains around 100,000 clones, approximately 80% of which appear only once. The chain combines TRBV10-3 with TRBJ1-4; D may be TRBD1 (5 bases). The sample was peripheral blood. The source is a man aged 65-85 years with active or convalescent COVID-19. The CDR3 is CAISETGFEKLFF. CDR3 coding DNA: TGTGCCATCAGTGAGACAGGTTTTGAAAAACTGTTTTTT.